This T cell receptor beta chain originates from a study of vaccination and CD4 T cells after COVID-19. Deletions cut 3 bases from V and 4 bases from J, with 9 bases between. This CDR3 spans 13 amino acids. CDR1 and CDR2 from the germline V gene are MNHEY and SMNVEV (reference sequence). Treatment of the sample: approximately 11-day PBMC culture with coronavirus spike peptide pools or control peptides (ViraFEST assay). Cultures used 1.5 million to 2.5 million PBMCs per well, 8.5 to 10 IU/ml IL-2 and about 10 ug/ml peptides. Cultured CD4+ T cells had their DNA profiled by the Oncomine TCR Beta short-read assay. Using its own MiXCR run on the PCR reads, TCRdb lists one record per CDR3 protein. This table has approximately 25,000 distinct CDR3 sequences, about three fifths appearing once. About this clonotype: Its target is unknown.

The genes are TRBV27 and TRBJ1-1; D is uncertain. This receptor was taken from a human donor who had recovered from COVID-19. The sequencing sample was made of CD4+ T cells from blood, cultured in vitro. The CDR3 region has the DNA TGTGCCAGCAGTTTTCGGACCTTCACTGAAGCTTTCTTT. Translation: CASSFRTFTEAFF.